Listed below are T cell receptor beta chains from one sample, sequenced in a study of T cell responses to AZD1222 COVID-19 vaccine. Method: immunoSEQ multiplex PCR; TCRdb's copy keeps in-frame clones and lacks some. The data show 150,000 to 200,000 clones, around 94% seen once. Sequencing used peripheral blood, obtained on day 0 of AZD1222 vaccination. Receptors were obtained from an adult in good health. Each CDR3 is given with its conserved first and last residue. D genes are given only for firm matches. Clone size is shown for a subset of rows, as once, few, many or a class of expanded clone.

j_call d_call clone_size cdr3_length v_call cdr3_nt cdr3_aa
TRBJ1-2 - - 15 TRBV11-2 TGTGCCAGCAGCGAACAGGGAATTCCCCTCTATGGCTACACCTTC CASSEQGIPLYGYTF
TRBJ1-1 - - 13 TRBV28 TGTGCCAGCAGTTTAGCTCTGAACACTGAAGCTTTCTTT CASSLALNTEAFF
TRBJ1-4 - - 14 TRBV6-5 TGTGCCAGCAGGGGGGCGACAACTAATGAAAAACTGTTTTTT CASRGATTNEKLFF
TRBJ2-2 - - 14 TRBV6-5 TGTGCCAGCAAACGGGACCGGAACACCGGGGAGCTGTTTTTT CASKRDRNTGELFF
TRBJ1-6 - - 16 TRBV5-1 TGCGCCAGCAGTCCGGAGGGGAGCTCCTATAATTCACCCCTCCACTTT CASSPEGSSYNSPLHF
TRBJ2-5 - - 11 TRBV2 TGTGCCAGCAGTGACACAGGGACCCAGTACTTC CASSDTGTQYF
TRBJ2-7 TRBD1 - 13 TRBV3-1/TRBV3-2 TGTGCCAGCAGCCAGACAGGGCCCTACGAGCAGTACTTC CASSQTGPYEQYF
TRBJ1-5 - - 15 TRBV28 TGTGCCAGCAGTTACGGGGCAAATAGCAATCAGCCCCAGCATTTT CASSYGANSNQPQHF
TRBJ2-3 - - 15 TRBV6-2/TRBV6-3 TGTGCCAGCAGTTACGGCGGGGTTAGCACAGATACGCAGTATTTT CASSYGGVSTDTQYF
TRBJ1-2 TRBD1 once 13 TRBV29-1 TGCAGCGTCCTGAGGCAGGGGGACTATGGCTACACCTTC CSVLRQGDYGYTF
TRBJ1-2 - - 16 TRBV23-1 TGCGCCAGCAGTCAATCATTGTGCGGGGCAGTCTATGGCTACACCTTC CASSQSLCGAVYGYTF
TRBJ2-2 TRBD1 - 15 TRBV28 TGTGCCAGCAGTAGGGGGCAGGCGAACACCGGGGAGCTGTTTTTT CASSRGQANTGELFF
TRBJ2-3 TRBD2 - 16 TRBV3-1/TRBV3-2 TGTGCCAGCAGCCAAGAAAAGCGGGGAGACACAGATACGCAGTATTTT CASSQEKRGDTDTQYF
TRBJ1-3 - - 14 TRBV7-2 TGTGCCAGCAGCTTTGAGCTCCCTGGAAACACCATATATTTT CASSFELPGNTIYF
TRBJ2-5 - - 13 TRBV5-1 TGCGCCAGCAGCTTGGTTCAGCAAGAGACCCAGTACTTC CASSLVQQETQYF
TRBJ1-3 - - 17 TRBV7-8 TGTGCCAGCAGCGCCCAACAGGGCCTTTTCTCTGGAAACACCATATATTTT CASSAQQGLFSGNTIYF
TRBJ1-1 - - 15 TRBV4-3 TGCGCCAGCAGCCAAGCTGGGGGGGCGCGAACTGAAGCTTTCTTT CASSQAGGARTEAFF